This TCR beta chain was profiled in a study of T cell responses to AZD1222 COVID-19 vaccine listed by TCRdb under 2021. Notes on the research overall: A total of approximately 240 trial participants underwent TCR sequencing, of whom roughly 210 had received two doses of AZD1222 and about 26 had received two doses of the MenACWY control vaccine. Enrollment into the trials was organized by age into subgroups of 18-55, 56-69 and 70-plus years, and those subgroups contained around 150, 28 and 57 TCR-sequenced participants, respectively. On the study overall, not on this receptor specifically: Participants were mostly white British, with more females than males. The authors suggested clonal diversity may have been underestimated. Because no samples from the day 14 peak response were available, repertoires could be characterized only after the peak T cell response. Conclusions about previously exposed vaccinees are limited because only five to seven AZD1222 recipients were SARS-CoV-2 seropositive at baseline. In the small 56-69-year group, the increase in depth fell short of significance, most likely because of low power. The whole spike protein was spanned by vaccine-associated CD4 TCRs, and dominant responses were seen in regions 160-218 and 743-854. After two AZD1222 doses, spike-specific TCR breadth and depth were significantly higher than at day 0 and than in MenACWY recipients. Epitopes outside the regions mutated in the B.1.351 and B.1.1.7 variants were reportedly recognized by nearly half of the unique spike-specific TCRs.

Based on the germline V gene, the CDR1 and CDR2 sequences are SGHRS and YFSETQ. The CDR3 covers 16 residues, taking in both the cysteine and the phenylalanine. Only the CDR3 part of the read is kept: 48 bases, read in frame from the first base. V was cut back by 4 bases and J by 8 bases, leaving a gap of 19 bases between them. This clone was seen only once. The antigen it recognizes is unknown. No much larger clone exists at a distance of one base, and base qualities are not known. The label giving this sample's time point can be read as: baseline before first vaccination. The sample's treatment or condition, from its label and the paper: meningococcal conjugate vaccine given as trial control. Samples from vaccinated people were obtained from the UK trials COV001 and COV002, which included a single-blind randomized controlled phase 2/3 trial of AZD1222 (ChAdOx1 nCoV-19) in healthy adults. For TCRbeta chain sequencing, PBMC samples were collected from trial participants at day 0 and at day 28 after the second dose.

The CDR3 regions of human TCRbeta chains were analyzed by immunosequencing. Per the original workflow: TCRs in the repertoires were matched against a reference library of SARS-CoV-2-specific TCRs that had been generated with the MIRA antigen-specificity platform. Breadth was defined as the fraction of unique TCRs that were SARS-CoV-2-associated, and depth was defined as the fraction of total T cells that were SARS-CoV-2-associated. Using the MIRA data, each spike-specific TCR was assigned both to the spike region to which the TCR was reactive and to a CD4 or CD8 class. Log10-transformed breadth and depth values were compared by one-way ANOVA with Sidak's multiple comparisons tests. In TCRdb, the immuneACCESS table is reduced to in-frame sequences with V and J assigned. These tables do not hold every clone; where another copy was compared, an unresolved V gene accounts for under half, and the others remain unexplained. V and J calls and clone size are given by that table; D and trimming were obtained from the DNA. Across this sample there are some 130,000 clones, with about nine tenths seen only once. The top ten constitute about 19% of the sample.

The receptor chain draws on TRBV5-1 and TRBJ1-6; possibly the D gene is TRBD1, per 6 matching bases. The starting material was peripheral blood, obtained on day 0 of MenACWY control vaccination. The sequence was obtained from an adult in good health. The sequenced DNA: TGCGCCAGCAGCAACCAACCCGGGGGGCTCGATTCACCCCTCCACTTT. Its translation reads: CASSNQPGGLDSPLHF.